The T cell receptor (beta chain) described here comes from a study of blood T cells in healthy people across ages (dated by TCRdb to about 2015). About the full investigation: In model experiments, template switching captured roughly one uniquely barcoded TCR beta cDNA molecule for every two T cells. The donors were split into four age groups: young (average roughly 15 years), middle-aged (about 40), aged (more than 55) and long-lived (approximately 89). To avoid experimental bias, donors of different ages were spread randomly across the sequencing lanes. Using the same blood draw, the study looked at two additional independent replicas of 1 million unique cDNA reads for two donors, one aged 18 to 30 and the other aged 80 or older. To track age-related changes in TCR beta repertoire diversity, the study relied on deep sequencing normalized with unique cDNA molecular identifiers.

Here is what the overall study found, with its caveats: Observed TCR beta diversity per million T cells fell roughly linearly with age, and a significant reduction was already apparent by age roughly 40. Bulk unsorted PBMC profiling prevented conclusive comparison of naive and antigen-experienced compartments. Observed TCR beta diversity correlated strongly with the percentage of naive T cells measured by flow cytometry. Estimates of total diversity based on one million sequenced T cells were regarded as lower bounds and as underestimates. The long-lived group showed more naive CD4+ T cells, fewer expanded clones and increased TCR diversity than the aged group, suggesting age selection. Donor CMV infection status was unknown, potentially confounding age-related changes in expanded clonotypes.

Library method: 5' RACE. The listed sequencing device is Illumina HiSeq 2500. A second roughly 6 to 11 cycle PCR used a sample-barcoded 5' primer and a J-beta primer mix. A unique molecular identifier was introduced onto each TCR beta cDNA molecule by a template-switch 5' adaptor carrying 12 random nucleotides. Each sample yielded at least 3 million CDR3-containing paired-end reads. First-strand cDNA synthesis was performed from all RNA using the Mint cDNA synthesis kit, with priming by a TRBC-specific oligonucleotide. After uracil-DNA glycosylase treatment, a first 18-cycle PCR used universal primers M1SS and BC2_uni_R on all cDNA. On the study's bioinformatics: Normalization of each sample was performed by random selection of 1 million high-quality reads, each carrying a distinct molecular identifier. Instead of being binned into consensus sequences, reads that shared molecular identifiers were thrown out. MiTCR, run with a Q25 quality threshold and the strictest error-elimination algorithm, handled CDR3 identification, clonotype clustering and error correction. A nonparametric unseen species model with Euler transformation was used to estimate a lower bound on total TCR beta diversity. In-frame beta chains were kept once TCRdb had trimmed the public reads at Q25 with fastp and called clones with MiXCR. Under each unique CDR3 protein, matching rows form one entry showing the most common genes and DNA. For this entry, the V and J calls and clone size follow TCRdb and not the study's own pipeline. The sample table contains about 650,000 distinct CDR3 sequences; only one count was recorded for over 40% of them. Around an eighth of the sample lies in the top ten.

Donors were around 37 systemically healthy Caucasian individuals from Russia aged roughly 6 to 100 years. Each donor gave 8 to 10 milliliters of peripheral blood, drawn into EDTA-treated Vacutainer tubes. Ficoll-Paque density-gradient centrifugation was used to isolate PBMCs, with at least 6 million obtained per sample. Total RNA, at least 5 micrograms per sample, was extracted from PBMCs with Trizol reagent. For every donor, an aliquot of PBMCs went through flow cytometry to measure the percentages of naive CD45RAhigh/CD27high T cells. Unmatched junction bases come to 15, with V trimmed by 3 bases and J by 10 bases. Sequences LGHDT (CDR1) and YNNKEL (CDR2) are obtained from the germline V gene (reference sequence). There are 16 amino acids in the CDR3, from cysteine to phenylalanine inclusive. Only the CDR3 region is kept as DNA, spanning 48 bases read in frame from base 1. In this sample, this clonotype turned up a few times. The antigen it binds to is not known. No base quality information exists; no much larger clone differs at one position.

The sample was blood. This clonotype was obtained from a woman older than 75 in good health. This chain joins TRBV3-1 to TRBJ2-3, with 8 central nucleotides matching TRBD2. In nucleotides, the sequence is TGTGCCAGCAGCCAGGCCTATACGGGAGGGCCGTCTTCGCAGTATTTT. This sequence encodes CASSQAYTGGPSSQYF.